A single sample is the source of the 32 T cell receptor beta chains below, sequenced in a study of regulatory T cells in long-lasting Graves disease. The time point: newly diagnosed GD, antithyroid drugs for less than 3 months. From RNA extracted from PBMCs, the TCR library was made. CDR3-region Arm-PCR and iRepertoire HTBI primers produced the TCR beta libraries. TCRdb passed the multiplex PCR reads through MiXCR, listing each CDR3 protein once. The sample has around 500,000 distinct CDR3 sequences, around 13% seen once. These data are also associated with another study on T cells in Graves' hyperthyroidism and ophthalmopathy.

The sample in question was peripheral blood mononuclear cells (PBMCs), obtained at new diagnosis, from a patient treated with antithyroid drugs. The receptors originated from a young woman with Graves disease.

There are many counts of this clonotype. The chain has TRBV5-1 and TRBJ1-1, with unresolved D. Trimming removed 3 bases from V and 0 bases from J, with 18 bases in between. The CDR3 covers 17 residues. Germline-derived CDR1 and CDR2 are SGHRS and YFSETQ. The CDR3: CASSSFSDNWMNTEAFF. The CDR3 region has the DNA TGCGCCAGCAGCTCGTTCAGCGACAATTGGATGAACACTGAAGCTTTCTTT. Full variable domain (outside the CDR3, taken from reference TRBV5-1 and TRBJ1-1): KAGVTQTPRYLIKTRGQQVTLSCSPISGHRSVSWYQQTPGQGLQFLFEYFSETQRNKGNFPGRFSGRQFSNSRSEMNVSTLELGDSALYLCASSSFSDNWMNTEAFFGQGTRLTVV.

This clonotype was observed at least ten times. This chain connects TRBV6-1 to TRBJ2-7, with D unclear. The CDR3 spans 15 residues. The germline V and J ends were trimmed by 1 base and 3 bases, with 13 bases remaining between them. CDR1 is MNHNS, CDR2 SASEGT, per germline. CDR3 DNA sequence: TGTGCCAGCAGTGAAGGGCAGGCCTCCTACTACGAGCAGTACTTC. This encodes CASSEGQASYYEQYF.

This clonotype was counted only a few times. Possible read error: a much larger clone is one base away. The rearrangement joins TRBV12-3 or TRBV12-4 to TRBJ1-5, with D unresolved. The CDR3 covers 15 residues. CDR3 in DNA: TGTGCCAGCGGTTTAAACTGGGGAAGCAATCAGCCCCAGCATTTT. Protein: CASGLNWGSNQPQHF.

This clonotype came up many times. The CDR3 nucleotides read TGTGCCAGTAGTACGCGACAGGCGAACTATGGCTACACCTTC. Protein sequence: CASSTRQANYGYTF. This sequence joins TRBV19 and TRBJ1-2; D perhaps matches TRBD1 (6 bases). Per the germline V gene, CDR1 is LNHDA and CDR2 is SQIVND (reference sequence). This CDR3 has 14 residues. Trimming removed 4 bases from V and 2 bases from J, with 11 bases in between.

This rearrangement joins TRBV6-2 or TRBV6-3 to TRBJ1-5; the D gene is possibly TRBD1 (5 bases). Trimming removed 2 bases from V and 7 bases from J, with 12 bases in between. Germline V gene sequence: CDR1 MNHEY, CDR2 SVGEGT. The CDR3 runs 14 residues. CDR3 residues: CASSYVQVSQPQHF. The CDR3, as DNA: TGTGCCAGCAGTTACGTACAGGTTTCACAGCCCCAGCATTTT.

Notes on this clonotype: A much more abundant neighbour one base away suggests this may be a read error. This rearrangement joins TRBV12-3 or TRBV12-4 to TRBJ1-1, with TRBD1 identical over 9 bases. The CDR3 sequence is 14 residues long. Unmatched junction bases numbered 3, after V lost 3 bases and J lost 4 bases. The CDR3 reads CASSFGTGITEAFF. The CDR3 DNA follows: TGTGCCAGCAGTTTCGGGACAGGGATCACTGAAGCTTTCTTT.

This clonotype was seen repeatedly, ten times or more. The rearrangement uses TRBV10-2 and TRBJ2-5; 8 bases are a match to TRBD2. V trimming: 6 bases; J trimming: 4 bases; junction bases outside the gene matches: 4. The CDR3 contains 13 residues. CDR1 is WSHSY and CDR2 is SAAADI in the germline V gene. Here the CDR3 DNA reads TGCGCCAGCAGGGTAGCGGGATTAGAGACCCAGTACTTC. It specifies CASRVAGLETQYF.

Turning to this clonotype: A much larger clonotype is one base distant, so this may be a read error. The chain couples TRBV7-9 to TRBJ2-1; D possibly corresponds to TRBD1 (6 bases). The germline CDR1 and CDR2 sequences are SEHNR and FQNEAQ (reference sequence). The CDR3 is 14 residues long. The CDR3 coding sequence is TGTGTCAGCAGCTTCCAGCGGCCAGGGGATGAGCAGTTCTTC. Protein product: CVSSFQRPGDEQFF.

There are many counts of this clonotype. This chain links TRBV14 with TRBJ2-1; D unclear. The CDR3 covers 18 residues. CDR1 is SGHDN, CDR2 FVKESK, per germline. The V gene lost 0 bases and the J gene lost 5 bases, with 20 bases spanning the gap. CDR3 in amino acids: CASSQDSRWPPWNNEQFF. CDR3 nucleotides: TGTGCCAGCAGCCAAGATAGTAGGTGGCCACCCTGGAACAATGAGCAGTTCTTC.

This clonotype was counted at least ten times. The V and J genes are TRBV12-3 or TRBV12-4 and TRBJ2-2, with D perhaps matching TRBD1 or TRBD2 (6 bases each). V lost 6 bases and J 6 bases, leaving 20 bases between the germline ends. The CDR3 has 16 residues. CDR3 in DNA: TGTGCCAGCAGCCCGACCGGGGGCGGGCCAGCCGGGGAGCTGTTTTTT. Translated, it gives CASSPTGGGPAGELFF.

There are many counts of this clonotype. J is TRBJ1-5 and V is TRBV19; perhaps TRBD1 as D (5 bases). V shed 8 bases and J shed 3 bases, with 8 bases lying between them. Germline V gene sequence: CDR1 LNHDA, CDR2 SQIVND (reference sequence). The CDR3 has 12 amino acids. The CDR3 here is CASGQTNQPQHF. The CDR3 DNA reads TGTGCCAGTGGACAAACCAATCAGCCCCAGCATTTT.

This clonotype was counted a few times. The chain has TRBV7-2 and TRBJ1-2; possibly TRBD1 for D (5 bases). The CDR3 has 15 amino acids. In germline, CDR1 is SGHTA, CDR2 FQGNSA. Trimming stripped 5 bases from V and 2 bases from J, with 15 bases between. CDR3 sequence (DNA): TGTGCCAGCAGCCTGCTCCGGGACGGAAACTATGGCTACACCTTC. Translating it yields CASSLLRDGNYGYTF. Complete variable domain (other parts from reference TRBV7-2 and TRBJ1-2): GAGVSQSPSNKVTEKGKDVELRCDPISGHTALYWYRQSLGQGLEFLIYFQGNSAPDKSGLPSDRFSAERTGGSVSTLTIQRTQQEDSAVYLCASSLLRDGNYGYTFGSGTRLTVV.

This clonotype was counted at least ten times. The V and J genes are TRBV5-7 and TRBJ1-1, with unresolved D. TRBV5-7 has ORF status, its function being uncertain. The length of the CDR3 is 17 residues. V was trimmed by 4 bases and J by 0 bases, leaving 19 bases between them. The CDR3 DNA follows: TGTGCCAGCAGCCCGAAGATTTACATTCACCTGAACACTGAAGCTTTCTTT. Protein: CASSPKIYIHLNTEAFF.

Ten or more counts support this clonotype. The chain is built from TRBV2 and TRBJ2-7; D is unclear. Trimming shortened V by 4 bases and J by 0 bases, and 10 bases separated the two germline ends. Per germline, CDR1 SNHLY and CDR2 FYNNEI. The length of the CDR3 is 14 residues. CDR3 DNA: TGTGCCAGCAGTGTTTGGGCAAGCTCCTACGAGCAGTACTTC. This encodes CASSVWASSYEQYF.

This clonotype was found many times. V and J are TRBV12-5 and TRBJ1-2; D ambiguous. This CDR3 contains 16 residues. Germline V gene data show CDR1 as LGHNT and CDR2 as FRNRAP. V was cut by 2 bases and J by 8 bases, with 21 bases left in between. The CDR3 coding sequence is TGTGCTAGTGGTTTGCCTATCCCACCTAAAGAACGGGGCTACACCTTC. Its translation: CASGLPIPPKERGYTF.

This clonotype was seen ten or more times. The V gene is TRBV28, the J gene TRBJ1-4; no firm D call. Germline assignment: CDR1 MDHEN and CDR2 SYDVKM. This CDR3 is 14 amino acids long. Trimming removed 8 bases from V and 0 bases from J, with 10 bases in between. The CDR3 nucleotides read TGTGCCAGCTCTGGTCCCACAACTAATGAAAAACTGTTTTTT. Amino acids: CASSGPTTNEKLFF.

This clonotype was seen many times. This chain joins TRBV6-2 or TRBV6-3 and TRBJ2-1; 10 nucleotides match TRBD2. From germline, CDR1 is MNHEY and CDR2 SVGEGT. With 6 bases clipped from V and 8 bases from J, the junction kept 16 bases outside the gene matches. The CDR3 is 17 residues long. The CDR3 DNA reads TGTGCCAGCAGCCGGCTATCTAGCGGGAGCCCTTTAGATGAGCAGTTCTTC. Translated: CASSRLSSGSPLDEQFF.

This clonotype was recorded at least ten times. The chain employs TRBV29-1 and TRBJ2-2; a possible D gene is TRBD2 (6 bases). V lost 4 bases and J 1 base, leaving 13 bases between the germline ends. Germline CDR1 reads SQVTM; CDR2 reads ANQGSEA. The CDR3 runs to 15 residues. Here the CDR3 DNA reads TGCAGCGTTGCCCCTAGGGGAGGGAACACCGGGGAGCTGTTTTTT. Translation: CSVAPRGGNTGELFF.

The genes are TRBV7-2 and TRBJ1-5, with a possible D match to TRBD1 (5 bases). The CDR3 runs 13 residues. V was clipped by 1 base and J by 9 bases, with 10 bases between them. Germline V gene lookup returns CDR1 SGHTA and CDR2 FQGNSA. CDR3 coding DNA: TGTGCCAGCAGCTTAGGAACAGGCAGGCCCCAGCATTTT. This codes for CASSLGTGRPQHF.

This clonotype was seen more than once but under ten times. The CDR3 region has the DNA TGTGCCAGCAGCCCCCCCGCCGGGTTAGCGGGAGGGCAGTTCTTC. Its protein is CASSPPAGLAGGQFF. The J gene is TRBJ2-1, the V gene TRBV7-2; 10 nucleotides match TRBD2. Trimming took 5 bases from V and 12 from J; bases not matched to a gene: 13. Germline lookup yields CDR1 SGHTA and CDR2 FQGNSA. The CDR3 covers 15 residues.

This clonotype was seen a handful of times. A single base is all that separates this from a far larger clone, so a read error is likely. The genes are TRBV5-1 and TRBJ2-1; the match to TRBD2 covers 9 bases. Germline V gene data show CDR1 as SGHRS and CDR2 as YFSETQ. The junction had 20 bases not matched to a gene; V was cut back by 6 bases and J by 10 bases. This CDR3 is 17 amino acids long. The CDR3 DNA follows: TGCGCCAGCAACCCTCTACCCCAGACTAGCGGCACCCACGAGCAGTTCTTC. Its translation: CASNPLPQTSGTHEQFF.

As regards this clonotype: It may be a read error: a sequence one base away is much more abundant. The V and J genes are TRBV11-1 and TRBJ2-1; possibly TRBD2 for D (6 bases). The V gene's germline CDR1 is SGHAT and CDR2 FQDESV (reference sequence). The CDR3 totals 15 residues. V lost 11 bases and J 6 bases, leaving 23 bases between the germline ends. DNA for the CDR3: TGTGCCGGCACCCTCTGGAGGGGCGCTTCCAATGAGCAGTTCTTC. Protein: CAGTLWRGASNEQFF. Looking up the rest from reference TRBV11-1 and TRBJ2-1 gives the full variable domain: EAEVAQSPRYKITEKSQAVAFWCDPISGHATLYWYRQILGQGPELLVQFQDESVVDDSQLPKDRFSAERLKGVDSTLKIQPAELGDSAMYLCAGTLWRGASNEQFFGPGTRLTVL.

As for this clonotype: A far larger clone is only one base removed, so a read error is likely. V gene TRBV2 combines with J gene TRBJ2-1; tentatively, D is TRBD2 (6 bases). The J call may be in error: the DNA end matches TRBJ2-5 better. The CDR3 sequence is 15 residues long. Germline assignment: CDR1 SNHLY and CDR2 FYNNEI. The CDR3 DNA reads TGTGCCAGCAGGGCCGTCTCATCGGGAGATGAGACCCAGTACTTC. This translates into CASRAVSSGDETQYF.

On this clonotype itself: This sequence is one base from a far larger clone and is likely a read error. V is TRBV11-1 and J is TRBJ2-3; D is unresolved. The CDR3 is made up of 17 amino acids. Germline V CDR1 and CDR2: SGHAT, FQDESV (reference sequence). The CDR3 DNA reads TGCGCCAGCAGCTTACTCCCTCAGATTAGCCCTACAGATACGCAGTATTTT. It translates to CASSLLPQISPTDTQYF.

This clonotype was counted ten times or more. The chain combines TRBV18 with TRBJ2-3, with D unresolved. From germline, CDR1 is KGHSH and CDR2 LQKENI. The CDR3 totals 13 residues. Trimming took off 7 bases at V and 6 bases at J, with 14 bases between the two ends. In nucleotides, the CDR3 is TGTGCCAGCTTTCCGGTCCTACCGGATACGCAGTATTTT. Amino acids: CASFPVLPDTQYF.

This clonotype was seen repeatedly, ten times or more. The chain uses TRBV7-2 and TRBJ2-7, with 11 nucleotides matching TRBD2. Trimming removed 2 bases from V and 4 bases from J; junction bases left unmatched: 4. Germline V gives CDR1 SGHTA, CDR2 FQGNSA. This CDR3 contains 15 residues. This CDR3 is CASSLQLAGVYEQYF. In DNA form, the CDR3 reads TGTGCCAGCAGCTTACAACTAGCGGGAGTTTACGAGCAGTACTTC.

This clonotype has more than one count but fewer than ten. The chain carries TRBV2 and TRBJ2-7; possible D gene TRBD1, 6 bases. Germline lookup yields CDR1 SNHLY and CDR2 FYNNEI. Trimming left V 5 bases short and J 3 bases short, with 14 bases between. This CDR3 has 14 residues. The chain's CDR3 is CASSYYLDSYEQYF. Here the CDR3 DNA reads TGTGCCAGCAGTTACTACCTGGACAGCTACGAGCAGTACTTC.

The chain couples TRBV10-3 to TRBJ1-4; D remains ambiguous. Germline CDR1 ENHRY, CDR2 SYGVKD. The CDR3 is 12 residues long. V was cut by 6 bases and J by 2 bases, with 4 bases left in between. CDR3 nucleotide sequence: TGTGCCATCAGGGGTACTAATGAAAAACTGTTTTTT. It yields the protein CAIRGTNEKLFF.

In this sample, this clonotype turned up many times. This sequence joins TRBV6-2 or TRBV6-3 and TRBJ2-3, with D possibly being TRBD1 or TRBD2 (5 bases each). CDR1 and CDR2 (germline): MNHEY, SVGEGT. The CDR3 is 12 residues long. V lost 4 bases, J lost 6 bases, and 8 bases lay in between. CDR3 protein: CASSWGSDTQYF. The CDR3 DNA reads TGTGCCAGCAGTTGGGGGTCCGATACGCAGTATTTT.

This clonotype showed up many times. The CDR3 region is CATQSRGRNEQYF. The CDR3 coding sequence is TGTGCCACCCAAAGTAGGGGGCGGAACGAGCAGTACTTC. The chain has TRBV6-2 or TRBV6-3 and TRBJ2-7, with 7 bases lining up with TRBD1. J was trimmed by 5 bases and V by 10 bases; bases with no gene match: 11. From germline, CDR1 is MNHEY and CDR2 SVGEGT. The length of the CDR3 is 13 residues.

To note about this clonotype: The junction does not match germline at one end; this may be a read error. J is TRBJ2-1 and V is TRBV3-1; D unclear. Germline V CDR1 and CDR2: LGHDT, YNNKEL (reference sequence). The length of the CDR3 is 14 residues. CDR3 amino acids: CASSQLKSYNEKFF. CDR3 DNA: TGTGCCAGCAGCCAACTTAAGTCCTACAATGAGAAGTTCTTC.

This clonotype has ten or more counts. The chain joins TRBV7-9 to TRBJ2-1; 12 bases align to TRBD2. This CDR3 is built from 16 residues. CDR1 and CDR2 from the germline V gene are SEHNR and FQNEAQ (reference sequence). Unmatched junction bases numbered 10, after V lost 5 bases and J lost 8 bases. CDR3 nucleotides: TGTGCCAGCAGCGGCAAAACTAGCGGGAGGCGACATGAGCAGTTCTTC. Translation: CASSGKTSGRRHEQFF.